The present T cell receptor (beta chain) was sequenced within a study of cytomegalovirus exposure and HLA in healthy donors. Deletions cut 2 bases from V and 3 bases from J, with 10 bases between. Looked up from germline, CDR1 is SEHNR and CDR2 is FQNEAQ (reference sequence). The CDR3 consists of 14 residues. Use of 60 Vbeta and 13 Jbeta primers characterized the PCR. Method: immunoSEQ multiplex PCR; TCRdb's copy keeps in-frame clones and lacks some. The sample lists some 71,000 clones, about 78% occurring once. Sample: PBMCs. The clonotype comes from a young man in good health and CMV-seronegative. The rearrangement links TRBV7-9 to TRBJ2-5; perhaps TRBD2 as D (6 bases). In nucleotides, the CDR3 is TGTGCCAGCAGCTTATGGGCGGGGAAAGAGACCCAGTACTTC. Translated: CASSLWAGKETQYF.